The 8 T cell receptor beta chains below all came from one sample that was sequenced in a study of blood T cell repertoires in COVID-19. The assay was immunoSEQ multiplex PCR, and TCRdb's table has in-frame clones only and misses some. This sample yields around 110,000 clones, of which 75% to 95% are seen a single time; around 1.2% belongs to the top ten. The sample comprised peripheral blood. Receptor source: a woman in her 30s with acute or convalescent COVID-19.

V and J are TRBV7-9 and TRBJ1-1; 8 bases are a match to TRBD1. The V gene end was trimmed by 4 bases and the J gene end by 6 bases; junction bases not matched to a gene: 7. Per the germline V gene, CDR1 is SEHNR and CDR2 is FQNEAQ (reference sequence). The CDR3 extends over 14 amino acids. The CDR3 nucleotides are TGTGCCAGCAGCTCGACGACAGGGGTAGCTGAAGCTTTCTTT. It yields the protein CASSSTTGVAEAFF.

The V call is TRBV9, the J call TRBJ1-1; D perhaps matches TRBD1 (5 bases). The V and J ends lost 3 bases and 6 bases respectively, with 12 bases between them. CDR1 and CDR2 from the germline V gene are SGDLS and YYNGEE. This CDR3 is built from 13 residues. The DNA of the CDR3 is TGTGCCAGCAGCGGAAACCAAGGGGCTGAAGCTTTCTTT. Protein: CASSGNQGAEAFF.

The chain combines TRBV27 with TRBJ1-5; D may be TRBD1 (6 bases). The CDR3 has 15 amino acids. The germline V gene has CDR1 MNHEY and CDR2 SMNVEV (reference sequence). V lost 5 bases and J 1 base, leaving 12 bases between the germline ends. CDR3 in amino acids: CASSNVQGSNQPQHF. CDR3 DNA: TGTGCCAGCAGTAACGTCCAGGGGAGCAATCAGCCCCAGCATTTT.

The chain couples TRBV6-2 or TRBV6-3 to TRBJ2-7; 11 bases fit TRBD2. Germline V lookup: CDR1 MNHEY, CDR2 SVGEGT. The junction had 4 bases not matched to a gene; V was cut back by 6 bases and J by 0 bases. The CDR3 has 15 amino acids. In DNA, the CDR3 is TGTGCCAGCAGCTTAACTAGCGGGAGCTCCTACGAGCAGTACTTC. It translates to CASSLTSGSSYEQYF.

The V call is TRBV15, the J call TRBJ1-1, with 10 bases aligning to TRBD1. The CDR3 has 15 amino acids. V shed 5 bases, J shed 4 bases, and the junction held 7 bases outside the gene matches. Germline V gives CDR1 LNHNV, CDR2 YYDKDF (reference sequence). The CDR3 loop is CATSRVWDRGTEAFF. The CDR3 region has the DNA TGTGCCACCAGCCGGGTATGGGACAGGGGCACTGAAGCTTTCTTT.

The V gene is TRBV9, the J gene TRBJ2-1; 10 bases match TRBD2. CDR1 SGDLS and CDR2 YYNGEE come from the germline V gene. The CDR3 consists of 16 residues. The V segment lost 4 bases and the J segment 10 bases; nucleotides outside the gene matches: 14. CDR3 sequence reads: CASSSRTALAGREQFF. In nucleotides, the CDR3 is TGTGCCAGCAGCTCTAGGACAGCACTAGCGGGGCGGGAGCAGTTCTTC.

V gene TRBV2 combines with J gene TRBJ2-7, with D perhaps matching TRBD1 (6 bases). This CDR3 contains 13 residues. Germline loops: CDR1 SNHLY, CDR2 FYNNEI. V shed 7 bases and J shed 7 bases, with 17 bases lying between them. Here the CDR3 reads CASKTGTLSEQYF. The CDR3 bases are TGTGCCAGCAAAACAGGGACCCTGTCGGAGCAGTACTTC.

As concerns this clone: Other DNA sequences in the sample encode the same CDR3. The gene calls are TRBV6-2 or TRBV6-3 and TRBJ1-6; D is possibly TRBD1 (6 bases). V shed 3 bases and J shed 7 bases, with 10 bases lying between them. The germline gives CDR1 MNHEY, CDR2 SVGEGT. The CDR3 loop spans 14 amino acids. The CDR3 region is CASSYLQGNSPLHF. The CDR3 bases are TGTGCCAGCAGTTATTTGCAGGGGAATTCACCCCTCCACTTT.